A selection of T cell receptor beta chains follows, all from one sample in a study of molecular identifiers for immune sequencing clone quantification. TCRdb itself ran the PCR reads through MiXCR, one entry per CDR3 protein. The sample lists about 630,000 distinct CDR3 sequences, about 25% occurring once. The sequenced sample consisted of naive CD8+ T cells from blood, with Jurkat cell RNA spiked in. All receptors come from a human donor in good health. Some libraries in this study had Jurkat cell RNA spiked in. Both conserved end residues are part of each CDR3. D genes are given only for firm matches. Only part of the rows carry a size: once, few, many, or a class if the clone is expanded.

NA	TRBV29-1	TRBJ1-2	NA	CSVPGVRSHGYTF	TGCAGCGTTCCCGGTGTTAGGTCCCATGGCTACACCTTC
NA	TRBV3-1	TRBJ2-5	TRBD2	CASGQGIVTSGIETQYF	TGTGCCAGCGGCCAAGGTATCGTTACTAGCGGGATCGAGACCCAGTACTTC
few	TRBV7-9	TRBJ2-7	TRBD1	CASSYQLYGQGLGIEQYF	TGTGCCAGCAGCTACCAGCTCTACGGACAGGGGCTTGGGATCGAGCAGTACTTC
many	TRBV27	TRBJ2-7	NA	CASSLAWTDPYEQYF	TGTGCCAGCAGTTTAGCGTGGACAGATCCCTACGAGCAGTACTTC
many	TRBV29-1	TRBJ2-1	NA	CSVLDDLTYNEQFF	TGCAGCGTCCTCGACGACCTTACCTACAATGAGCAGTTCTTC
NA	TRBV6-2/TRBV6-3	TRBJ2-3	NA	CASSLSGTQYF	TGTGCCAGCAGTTTGTCGGGAACGCAGTATTTT
many	TRBV20-1	TRBJ2-7	NA	CSARPSYGGEQYF	TGCAGTGCTCGCCCGAGTTACGGGGGCGAGCAGTACTTC
many	TRBV28	TRBJ2-3	NA	CASSDRTEPDTQYF	TGTGCCAGCAGTGATAGGACAGAGCCAGATACGCAGTATTTT
few	TRBV4-3	TRBJ1-5	NA	CASSQDRQFGQPQHF	TGCGCCAGCAGCCAAGATCGACAGTTTGGCCAGCCCCAGCATTTT
once	TRBV29-1	TRBJ1-3	NA	CSVVFSGSGNTIYF	TGCAGCGTTGTATTCTCTGGCTCTGGAAACACCATATATTTT
NA	TRBV28	TRBJ2-5	NA	CAIHHTGEETQYF	TGTGCCATCCATCACACGGGAGAAGAGACCCAGTACTTC
few	TRBV28	TRBJ1-6	TRBD1	CASSDDRGLNSPLHF	TGTGCCAGCAGTGATGACAGGGGCCTTAATTCACCCCTCCACTTT
many	TRBV2	TRBJ2-3	TRBD2	CASTLSGSLGDTQYF	TGTGCCAGCACCCTTAGCGGGAGCCTTGGAGATACGCAGTATTTT
NA	TRBV7-3	TRBJ2-1	TRBD2	CASSLKVPGGRLSNEQFF	TGTGCCAGCAGCTTAAAGGTCCCGGGCGGGAGATTGAGCAATGAGCAGTTCTTC
NA	TRBV6-2/TRBV6-3	TRBJ2-5	TRBD1	CASSCEIGHDRGSFETQYF	TGTGCCAGCAGTTGCGAAATAGGACATGACAGGGGGAGCTTTGAGACCCAGTACTTC
NA	TRBV6-1	TRBJ1-1	NA	CASRESSMNTEAFF	TGTGCCAGCAGAGAGAGCAGCATGAACACTGAAGCTTTCTTT
few	TRBV19	TRBJ1-5	TRBD1	CASSSSGTASNQPQHF	TGTGCCAGTAGTTCCTCCGGGACAGCGAGCAATCAGCCCCAGCATTTT
many	TRBV4-3	TRBJ1-1	TRBD1	CASSQVTLDRGAEAFF	TGCGCCAGCAGCCAAGTAACCCTGGACAGGGGGGCTGAAGCTTTCTTT
many	TRBV6-2/TRBV6-3	TRBJ2-4	NA	CASSETLPKNIQYF	TGTGCCAGCAGTGAGACACTACCAAAAAACATTCAGTACTTC
NA	TRBV28	TRBJ2-6	TRBD1	CASSLPGQGGPGANVLTF	TGTGCCAGCAGTCTACCGGGACAGGGGGGTCCTGGGGCCAACGTCCTGACTTTC
few	TRBV28	TRBJ1-1	TRBD1	CASSLETGGLENTEAFF	TGTGCCAGCAGTTTAGAGACAGGGGGCTTGGAGAACACTGAAGCTTTCTTT
many	TRBV7-9	TRBJ2-3	NA	CASRRTPEDTQYF	TGTGCCAGCAGACGAACCCCTGAGGATACGCAGTATTTT
many	TRBV29-1	TRBJ2-5	TRBD1	CSVETGTGPGYF	TGCAGCGTTGAAACCGGGACAGGACCCGGGTACTTC
few	TRBV14	TRBJ2-3	TRBD1	CASSPGQGLADTQYF	TGTGCCAGCAGCCCGGGACAGGGGCTCGCAGATACGCAGTATTTT
many	TRBV12-3/TRBV12-4	TRBJ2-5	NA	CASSVLGGRETQYF	TGTGCCAGCAGCGTATTAGGGGGGCGGGAGACCCAGTACTTC
few	TRBV11-2	TRBJ2-1	NA	CASSTARGLLREQFF	TGTGCCAGCAGCACAGCCCGGGGCCTTCTCAGGGAGCAGTTCTTC
NA	TRBV7-9	TRBJ2-1	TRBD2	CASSLGAAGGANEQFF	TGTGCCAGCAGCTTAGGGGCAGCGGGAGGGGCAAATGAGCAGTTCTTC
NA	TRBV2	TRBJ2-3	TRBD2	CATTAGPTDTQYF	TGTGCCACAACAGCGGGGCCCACAGATACGCAGTATTTT
few	TRBV7-3	TRBJ2-1	TRBD2	CASSSPTSGSSEQFF	TGTGCCAGCAGCTCGCCGACTAGCGGGAGTTCTGAGCAGTTCTTC
NA	TRBV2	TRBJ2-7	TRBD1	CASSEAGGAYEQYF	TGTGCCAGCAGTGAGGCAGGGGGCGCGTACGAGCAGTACTTC
NA	TRBV27	TRBJ2-7	TRBD2	CASSNPSGALSLYF	TGTGCCAGCAGTAACCCCAGCGGGGCTCTATCATTGTACTTC
NA	TRBV4-1	TRBJ2-1	NA	CASSQLTSNYEQFF	TGCGCCAGCAGCCAGTTGACTAGTAACTACGAGCAGTTCTTC
many	TRBV5-1	TRBJ1-1	NA	CASSETVWGTEAFF	TGCGCCAGCAGCGAGACAGTATGGGGCACTGAAGCTTTCTTT
NA	TRBV19	TRBJ2-1	NA	CASSIMGNEQFF	TGTGCCAGTAGTATAATGGGCAATGAGCAGTTCTTC
many	TRBV5-4	TRBJ2-7	NA	CASSLDPQATYEQYF	TGTGCCAGCAGCTTGGACCCCCAAGCTACCTACGAGCAGTACTTC
NA	TRBV13	TRBJ2-3	TRBD2	CAGSIGTSGGAADTQYF	TGTGCCGGCAGCATCGGGACTAGCGGGGGGGCCGCAGATACGCAGTATTTT
many	TRBV7-2	TRBJ2-3	TRBD2	CASSPAGGTDTQYF	TGTGCCAGCAGTCCAGCGGGGGGCACAGATACGCAGTATTTT
NA	TRBV7-9	TRBJ1-2	NA	CASSPSGNNYGYTF	TGTGCCAGCAGCCCCTCAGGAAATAACTATGGCTACACCTTC